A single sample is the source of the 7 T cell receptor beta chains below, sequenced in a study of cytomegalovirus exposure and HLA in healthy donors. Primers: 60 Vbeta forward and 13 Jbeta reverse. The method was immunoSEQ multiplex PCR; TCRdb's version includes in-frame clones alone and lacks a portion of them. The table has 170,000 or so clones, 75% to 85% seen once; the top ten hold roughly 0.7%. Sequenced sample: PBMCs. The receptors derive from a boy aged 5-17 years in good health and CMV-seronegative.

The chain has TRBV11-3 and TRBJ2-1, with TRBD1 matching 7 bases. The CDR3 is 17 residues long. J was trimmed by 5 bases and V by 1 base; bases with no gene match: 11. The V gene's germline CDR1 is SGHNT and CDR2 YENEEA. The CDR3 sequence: CASSLGTGLDRNNEQFF. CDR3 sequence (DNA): TGTGCCAGCAGCTTAGGGACGGGTTTGGACAGGAACAATGAGCAGTTCTTC.

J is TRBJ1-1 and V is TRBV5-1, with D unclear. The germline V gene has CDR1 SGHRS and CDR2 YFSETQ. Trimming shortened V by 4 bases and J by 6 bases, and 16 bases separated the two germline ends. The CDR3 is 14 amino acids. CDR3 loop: CASSQDWTGSEAFF. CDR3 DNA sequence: TGCGCCAGCAGCCAGGACTGGACGGGCTCTGAAGCTTTCTTT.

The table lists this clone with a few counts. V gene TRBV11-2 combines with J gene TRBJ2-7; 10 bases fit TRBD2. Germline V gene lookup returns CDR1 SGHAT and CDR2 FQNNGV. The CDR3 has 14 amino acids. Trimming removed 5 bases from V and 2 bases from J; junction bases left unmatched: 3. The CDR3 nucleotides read TGTGCCAGCAGCCTCACTAGCGGGACCTACGAGCAGTACTTC. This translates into CASSLTSGTYEQYF.

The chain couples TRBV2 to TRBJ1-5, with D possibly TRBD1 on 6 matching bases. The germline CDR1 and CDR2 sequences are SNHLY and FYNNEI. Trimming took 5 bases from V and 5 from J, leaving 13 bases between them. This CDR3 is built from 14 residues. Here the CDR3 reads CASSKPQGYQPQHF. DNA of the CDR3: TGTGCCAGCAGTAAGCCACAGGGCTATCAGCCCCAGCATTTT.

The chain's CDR3 is CASRLGLTGSGYTF. The CDR3 DNA follows: TGTGCCAGCAGACTAGGTCTGACAGGGTCAGGCTACACCTTC. This chain uses TRBV6-5 with TRBJ1-2; 7 positions match TRBD1. This CDR3 spans 14 amino acids. The junction had 12 bases not matched to a gene; V was cut back by 6 bases and J by 8 bases. Germline values: CDR1 MNHEY, CDR2 SVGAGI.

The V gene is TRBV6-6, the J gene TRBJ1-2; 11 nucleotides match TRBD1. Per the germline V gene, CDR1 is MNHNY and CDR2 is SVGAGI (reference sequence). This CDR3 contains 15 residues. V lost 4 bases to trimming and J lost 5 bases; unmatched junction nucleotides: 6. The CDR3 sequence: CASSSTGTGGYGYTF. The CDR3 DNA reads TGTGCCAGCAGTTCGACCGGGACAGGGGGTTATGGCTACACCTTC.

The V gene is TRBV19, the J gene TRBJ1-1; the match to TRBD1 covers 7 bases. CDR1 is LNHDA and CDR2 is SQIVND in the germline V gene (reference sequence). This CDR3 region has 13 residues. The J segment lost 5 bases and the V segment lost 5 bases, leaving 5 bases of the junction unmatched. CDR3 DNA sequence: TGTGCCAGTAGTTTGACAGGGTCGACTGAAGCTTTCTTT. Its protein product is CASSLTGSTEAFF.